This entry concerns a single T cell receptor beta chain. Antigen specificity is unknown. The data stem from a study of radiation and T cells in renal cell carcinoma. Here immunoSEQ multiplex PCR was the method, and the copy in TCRdb shows in-frame clones only, minus some. The sample has over 45,000 clones; approximately 80% are singletons. Per germline, CDR1 SGHKS and CDR2 YYEKEE (reference sequence). V was pared by 5 bases and J by 1 base, with 17 bases between. The CDR3 spans 16 residues. Time point denoted: baseline pretreatment blood. Documented treatment: 15 Gy SBRT to primary tumor, nephrectomy 4 weeks later. Serial blood draws occurred at baseline and 2 and 4 weeks post-SBRT. This renal cell carcinoma was of the clear cell type. Findings and caveats of the study: No pretreatment tumor biopsies were available for baseline clonotypes. Top tumor clonotypes rose in blood 2 weeks post-radiation, then contracted.

The chain links TRBV5-5 to TRBJ2-3; D tentatively fits TRBD1 or TRBD2 (6 bases each). The sequence came from a man aged 60 to 69 with renal cell carcinoma. The source material was blood, sampled from a patient whose treatment included radiotherapy and nephrectomy. Here the CDR3 DNA reads TGTGCCAGCAGTTGGAGTCGGAGGGGGGGCACAGATACGCAGTATTTT. It encodes CASSWSRRGGTDTQYF. Combining the CDR3 with reference TRBV5-5 and TRBJ2-3 gives the whole variable domain DAGVTQSPTHLIKTRGQQVTLRCSPISGHKSVSWYQQVLGQGPQFIFQYYEKEERGRGNFPDRFSARQFPNYSSELNVNALLLGDSALYLCASSWSRRGGTDTQYFGPGTRLTVL.